This TCR beta chain came from a study of sequential checkpoint blockade in melanoma (dated by TCRdb to 2018 to 2020). Looking at the study overall: In a 1:1 randomization, patients received either first-line nivolumab then ipilimumab (arm A) or ipilimumab then nivolumab (arm B). Both trial sequences were followed by maintenance nivolumab. DNA from about 100 pretreatment melanoma tumor samples underwent TCRbeta immunosequencing. For about 20 patients, matched tumor biopsies were taken both before treatment and at week 13, after single-agent nivolumab (arm A) or ipilimumab (arm B). The same lesion was the source of about 86% of the matched pre- and post-treatment tumor biopsy pairs. The investigation overall reported the following: Patients with increases in tumor T-cell fraction and clonality by week 13 were approximately 30 times more likely to achieve clinical benefit. Small sample sizes and reduced statistical power limited the within-arm analyses of tumor T-cell fraction. Among patients in arm A, the nivolumab-first arm, pretreatment tumor TIL clonality was associated with response (P = .04). Tumor T-cell fraction and clonality were correlated with PD-L1 staining and CD8+ T-cell counts, but not with mutational load. The response-prediction model combining TCR metrics and mutation burden needs validation in larger, independent patient cohorts.

CDR1 and CDR2 were assigned from the germline V gene as MNHGY and SAAAGT. The CDR3 sequence holds 14 residues, the cysteine and phenylalanine included. Only the CDR3 portion is preserved as DNA: 42 bases, with reading frame beginning at the first base. V gives up 0 bases and J gives up 1 base, and the segment between their germline ends measures 6 bases. Comment on this clone: The specificity of this receptor is unknown. Base qualities are not provided; no much larger clone lies one nucleotide away.

The treatment or condition label of this sample denotes: randomized to nivolumab then ipilimumab (arm A) or the reverse (arm B). Prior DNA-damaging chemotherapy had not been received by any trial patient. Samples were obtained from patients with melanoma enrolled in CheckMate 064, a randomized, open-label phase II trial of sequential checkpoint blockade. Genomic DNA from formalin-fixed paraffin-embedded (FFPE) tissue samples served as the input for tumor TCR sequencing. The immunoSEQ Assay was used to immunosequence TCRbeta CDR3 regions from genomic DNA. Genomic DNA was amplified by bias-controlled multiplex PCR before high-throughput sequencing. The original methods were these. To quantify the absolute abundance of each unique TCRbeta CDR3 region, the sequences were collapsed and filtered. Clonality, defined as 1 minus Pielou's evenness, was calculated using productive rearrangements only. Tumor T-cell fraction was computed by normalizing TCRbeta template counts to usable DNA, estimated from several housekeeping genes. Clones with significantly greater frequencies in on-treatment versus baseline samples were identified using a previously published method. The source is immuneACCESS, and TCRdb retained only in-frame sequences with V and J called. Part of the clones is not carried over; for the studies checked, unresolved V genes explain less than half of this, and the remainder is unexplained. That table furnishes V, J and clone size, whereas the DNA furnished D and trimming. The sample table holds fewer than 1,500 clones, of which 23% were seen once. The ten largest clones represent roughly 9% of the sample.

Recombination connected TRBV6-8 to TRBJ1-1, with the D gene too uncertain to name. The sample consisted of tumor tissue (inferred from file names), taken from a patient given nivolumab and ipilimumab in sequence. The TCR was taken from a human donor with melanoma. The sequenced DNA: TGTGCCAGCAGTTACTCCAGAACGAACACTGAAGCTTTCTTT. This translates into CASSYSRTNTEAFF.